This T cell receptor (beta chain) was retrieved from a study of blood T cell repertoires in COVID-19. At the level of the study: COVID-19 samples, acute and convalescent, were from the United States, Italy and Spain. Sources were T cells, B-cell-depleted T cells, or PBMCs; the material itself was cDNA or gDNA.

The CDR3 runs 12 residues. Germline lookup yields CDR1 MNHEY and CDR2 SVGAGI. V was pared by 4 bases and J by 7 bases, with 8 bases between. Authors' analysis steps: The assay estimated nucleated cells by amplifying reference gene primers. Some clones are missing from TCRdb's copy, which holds only in-frame ones; the method was immunoSEQ multiplex PCR. The DNA gave D and trimming, while V, J and clone size come from that table. The sample consists of tens of thousands of clones, 88% of them appearing once. This clone appeared a single time. This receptor was identified in a woman aged 45-65 years with active or convalescent COVID-19. The chain links TRBV6-5 to TRBJ2-1; perhaps TRBD1 as D (5 bases). Specimen: peripheral blood. The CDR3 nucleotides read TGTGCCAGCAGTTCCCAGGGAAATGAGCAGTTCTTC. Amino acid sequence: CASSSQGNEQFF.